What follows describes a single TCR beta chain. Recruitment covered fewer than 25 US areas and drew participants whose ages spanned about 18 to 100 years. Participant-reported clinical history was the basis for cohort assignment. Trimming took 5 bases from V and 3 from J, leaving 10 bases between them. The germline CDR1 and CDR2 sequences are KGHDR and SFDVKD. This CDR3 region has 14 residues. The record originates from a study of blood T cell repertoires in COVID-19. At the level of the study: Sources were T cells, B-cell-depleted T cells, or PBMCs; the material itself was cDNA or gDNA.

TCRdb's copy holds only in-frame clones and misses some; the assay was immunoSEQ multiplex PCR. The sample records approximately 220,000 clones, about 87% being singletons. V and J are TRBV24-1 and TRBJ1-3; TRBD1 is a possible D gene (6 bases). This clonotype originated in a woman between 25 and 40 years old who had recovered from COVID-19. The sequenced material came from PBMCs or T cells enriched from blood (not recorded which). The CDR3 is CATSAQDSGNTIYF. For the CDR3, the DNA is TGTGCCACCAGTGCCCAGGACAGTGGAAACACCATATATTTT.